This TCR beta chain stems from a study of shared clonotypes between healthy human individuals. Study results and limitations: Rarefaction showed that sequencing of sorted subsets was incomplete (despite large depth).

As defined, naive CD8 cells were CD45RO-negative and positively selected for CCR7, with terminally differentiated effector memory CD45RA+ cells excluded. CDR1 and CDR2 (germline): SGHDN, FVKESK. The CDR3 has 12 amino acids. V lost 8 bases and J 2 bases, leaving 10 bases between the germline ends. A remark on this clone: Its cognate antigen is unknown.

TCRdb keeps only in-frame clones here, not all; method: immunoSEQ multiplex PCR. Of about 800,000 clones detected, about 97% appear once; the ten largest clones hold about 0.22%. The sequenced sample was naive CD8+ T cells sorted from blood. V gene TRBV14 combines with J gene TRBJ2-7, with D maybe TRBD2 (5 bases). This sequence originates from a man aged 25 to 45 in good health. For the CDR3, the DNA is TGTGCCAGCGGCGCGGGTGCCTACGAGCAGTACTTC. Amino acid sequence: CASGAGAYEQYF.